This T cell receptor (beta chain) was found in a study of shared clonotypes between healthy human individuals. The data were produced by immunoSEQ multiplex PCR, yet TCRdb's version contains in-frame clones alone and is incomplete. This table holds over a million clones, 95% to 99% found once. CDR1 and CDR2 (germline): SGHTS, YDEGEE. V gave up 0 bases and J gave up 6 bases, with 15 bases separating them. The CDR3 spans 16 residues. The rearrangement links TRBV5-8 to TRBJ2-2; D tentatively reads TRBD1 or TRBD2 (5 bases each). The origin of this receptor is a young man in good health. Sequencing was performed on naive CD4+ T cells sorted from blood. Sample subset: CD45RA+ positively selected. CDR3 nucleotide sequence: TGTGCCAGCAGCTTGGGGCCGGGACGCGGAGCCGGGGAGCTGTTTTTT. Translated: CASSLGPGRGAGELFF.